The TCR beta chain described here comes from a study of blood T cell repertoires in COVID-19. V was clipped by 6 bases and J by 1 base, with 6 bases between them. This CDR3 region has 12 residues. CDR1 is SNHLY and CDR2 is FYNNEI in the germline V gene. Patients in Seattle were enrolled during active infection, then followed longitudinally. Source study methods: Counts of nucleated cells, estimated from reference gene primer amplification, were obtained. The assay was immunoSEQ multiplex PCR, and TCRdb's table has in-frame clones only and misses some. V, J and clone size are those of that table, while D and trimming were read from the DNA. The data hold about 260,000 clones, with approximately 91% observed a single time.

Specimen: peripheral blood. The source of this sequence is a person aged 18 to 30 with COVID-19, enrolled during active disease. This chain uses TRBV2 with TRBJ1-2, with unresolved D. The CDR3: CASSLVNYGYTF. The CDR3 DNA is TGTGCCAGCAGCCTAGTTAACTATGGCTACACCTTC.